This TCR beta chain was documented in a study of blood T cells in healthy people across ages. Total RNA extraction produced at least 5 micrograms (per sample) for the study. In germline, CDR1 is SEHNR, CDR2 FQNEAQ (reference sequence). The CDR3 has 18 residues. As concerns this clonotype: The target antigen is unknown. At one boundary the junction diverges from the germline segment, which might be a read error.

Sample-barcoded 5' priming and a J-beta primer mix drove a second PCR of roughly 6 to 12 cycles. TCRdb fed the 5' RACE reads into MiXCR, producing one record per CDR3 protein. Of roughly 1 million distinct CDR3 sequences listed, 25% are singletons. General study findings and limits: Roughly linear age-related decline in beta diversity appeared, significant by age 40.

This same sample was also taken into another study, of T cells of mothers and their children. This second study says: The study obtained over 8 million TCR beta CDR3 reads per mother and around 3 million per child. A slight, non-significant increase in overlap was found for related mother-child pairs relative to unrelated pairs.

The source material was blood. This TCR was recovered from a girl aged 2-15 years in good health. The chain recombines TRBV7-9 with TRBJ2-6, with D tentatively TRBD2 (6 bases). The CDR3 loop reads CASSRGGAVNSGANVLTF. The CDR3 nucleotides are TGCGCCAGCAGCCGCGGAGGGGCGGTTAACTCTGGGGCCAACGTCCTGACTTTC.